This record concerns one T cell receptor beta chain sequence. The antigen is not known. These data come from a study of T cells in Graves' hyperthyroidism and ophthalmopathy. Study information: Peripheral blood was obtained at initial diagnosis, preceding any treatment. Findings of the study overall: Appearing also in blood were most of the thyroid clonotypes expanded above 0.001.

Cells are PBMCs isolated from 10 ml of fresh blood. TCR beta CDR3 regions were amplified from RNA transcripts. The HTBI primer set drove a first-round RT-PCR of the TCR CDR3. Using its own MiXCR run on the multiplex PCR reads, TCRdb lists one record per CDR3 protein. The sample lists 500,000 to 700,000 distinct CDR3 sequences; around 15% were seen once. CDR1 SGHTA and CDR2 FQGNSA come from the germline V gene. This CDR3 contains 16 residues. The germline V and J ends were trimmed by 1 base and 1 base, with 13 bases remaining between them. This receptor was taken from a woman aged 18 to 35 with Graves' hyperthyroidism. The chain carries TRBV7-2 and TRBJ1-1; no firm D call. Sequenced: blood. CDR3 nucleotides: TGTGCCAGCAGCTTAGTAAATTTTCCGGAGAACACTGAAGCTTTCTTT. Residues: CASSLVNFPENTEAFF.